The T cell receptor (beta chain) described here comes from a study of blood T cell repertoires in COVID-19 (dated by TCRdb to the early 2020s). Study-wide context: Samples covering the acute and convalescent phases of COVID-19 were provided by collaborators in the United States, Italy and Spain. Subjects who had been exposed to COVID-19, were actively infected with it, or had recovered from it provided the deeply sampled blood TCRbeta repertoires that made up the dataset. A de-identified subject ID, COVID-19 status, age in years and sex were almost always included in the sample metadata. Where HLA class I and class II types were available, the types were taken from metadata supplied by the sample provider, not from assay-based typing. The repertoires were made available in a free public database intended to serve as a resource for research on the immune response to SARS-CoV-2. Samples were obtained from the ongoing ImmuneRACE study (first 160 participants) and from 1,200 or so subjects provided by 6 global collaborators. The material from the prospective study consisted of cDNA or gDNA derived from T cells, B-cell-depleted T cells, or PBMCs. Summary of the overall study and its limitations: How much clinical and demographic metadata was included differed by source and by participant, and the metadata was provided uncurated.

CDR1 and CDR2 were assigned from the germline V gene as SGHRS and YFSETQ. The CDR3 contains 14 residues, cysteine and phenylalanine counted. This entry keeps only the CDR3 DNA: 42 bases, framed from base 1. Trimming at the junction amounts to 0 bases on V and 1 base on J, and the germline ends lie 7 bases apart. The immunoSEQ Assay, a bias-controlled multiplex PCR, was used to amplify TCRbeta CDR3 regions from genomic DNA. Under the source paper's analysis protocol: Within the assay, amplification of reference gene primers was used to estimate how many nucleated cells each sample contained. To quantify the absolute abundance of each unique TCRbeta CDR3 rearrangement, sequence reads were collapsed and filtered. For each sample, productive Simpson clonality was calculated as the square root of Simpson's diversity index over productive rearrangements. Imported from immuneACCESS, the table was reduced by TCRdb to in-frame sequences with V and J called. These copies leave out some clones; in studies compared against another copy, an unresolved V gene accounts for under half, and the cause of the remainder is not known. V and J calls and clone size follow that table, whereas D and trimming were derived from the DNA. Present in this sample are fewer than 250,000 clones, under 80% of which were seen just once. The top ten clones comprise around 12% of the sample.

Whole blood was collected in K2EDTA tubes by collaborating institutions according to the institutions' own protocols. For TCRbeta analysis, collaborators shipped samples in one of three forms: frozen whole blood, isolated PBMCs, or DNA extracted from either of those sample types. With respect to this clone: This receptor's antigen is unknown. There are no base qualities to consult, and no much larger clone falls within one base.

This TCR was recovered from a woman in her 50s with acute or convalescent COVID-19. The V and J segments used are TRBV5-1 and TRBJ1-1; possibly the D gene is TRBD1, per 5 matching bases. Sequenced sample: peripheral blood. The CDR3 protein: CASSLGDRNTEAFF. The DNA sequence is TGCGCCAGCAGCTTGGGAGACAGGAACACTGAAGCTTTCTTT.